These 9 T cell receptor beta chains share one sample of origin, sequenced in a study of post-analysis software for immune sequencing data. Which antigens these TCRs recognize remains unknown. Prepared TCR beta cDNA libraries contained unique molecular identifiers. From the PCR reads, TCRdb called clonotypes with MiXCR, one entry per CDR3 protein. The sample contains about 770,000 distinct CDR3 sequences, roughly 46% of which appear only once. Study-wide results and caveats: Relative to controls, patients had several TRBV segments at higher frequency, with TRBV5-6, TRBV5-1 and TRBV20-1 among these.

Sequencing was performed on blood. These receptors came from a girl between 5 and 17 years old with multiple sclerosis.

The V and J genes are TRBV9 and TRBJ2-1, with 7 bases that match TRBD2. CDR1 is SGDLS, CDR2 YYNGEE, per germline. After removal of 4 bases from V and 7 bases from J, the junction contained 11 bases not matched to a gene. CDR3 length: 15 amino acids. CDR3 in amino acids: CASSPRLAELNEQFF. As DNA, the CDR3 is TGTGCCAGCAGCCCCCGACTAGCCGAGCTGAATGAGCAGTTCTTC.

V gene TRBV5-1 combines with J gene TRBJ2-7, with D perhaps matching TRBD2 (6 bases). The CDR3 extends over 15 amino acids. CDR1 is SGHRS, CDR2 YFSETQ, per germline. The ends were cut back, 7 bases at V and 7 bases at J, with 24 bases in the middle. The CDR3 here is CASSSIAEGSNEQYF. The CDR3 DNA sequence: TGCGCCAGCTCCTCGATAGCGGAGGGGTCCAATGAGCAGTACTTC.

This clonotype occurred a few times. V is TRBV12-3 or TRBV12-4 and J is TRBJ2-4; 8 nucleotides line up with TRBD1. The DNA end favors TRBJ2-7, so the J call may be wrong. The CDR3 loop spans 12 amino acids. The CDR3 here is CAGNRGDAEQYF. As DNA, the CDR3 is TGTGCCGGCAACAGGGGGGACGCCGAGCAGTACTTC.

The chain is built from TRBV5-1 and TRBJ2-3, with 9 bases that match TRBD1. V lost 4 bases to trimming and J lost 4 bases; unmatched junction nucleotides: 7. The CDR3 extends over 15 amino acids. The V gene's germline CDR1 is SGHRS and CDR2 YFSETQ. CDR3 DNA: TGCGCCAGCAGCAGAGGGACAGGGTTATCAGATACGCAGTATTTT. Its translation: CASSRGTGLSDTQYF.

The sample holds a few counts of this clonotype. J is TRBJ2-7 and V is TRBV28; a possible D gene is TRBD2 (5 bases). V was clipped by 1 base and J by 5 bases, with 27 bases between them. Germline assignment: CDR1 MDHEN and CDR2 SYDVKM. The CDR3 extends over 19 amino acids. The CDR3 DNA sequence: TGTGCCAGCAGTTTATTCTCCATCGGGCCGGACGGACTGGTAGACGAGCAGTACTTC. It codes for CASSLFSIGPDGLVDEQYF. The variable domain in full, with the rest retrieved from reference TRBV28 and TRBJ2-7, is DVKVTQSSRYLVKRTGEKVFLECVQDMDHENMFWYRQDPGLGLRLIYFSYDVKMKEKGDIPEGYSVSREKKERFSLILESASTNQTSMYLCASSLFSIGPDGLVDEQYFGPGTRLTVT.

The chain combines TRBV5-1 with TRBJ1-2; no firm D call. V lost 0 bases and J 6 bases, leaving 18 bases between the germline ends. CDR1 is SGHRS and CDR2 is YFSETQ in the germline V gene. This CDR3 has 16 amino acids. The CDR3 sequence is CASSLARTGNLDGYTF. The DNA for the CDR3 is TGCGCCAGCAGCTTGGCCCGGACGGGAAACCTGGATGGCTACACCTTC. The full variable domain, with the rest looked up from reference TRBV5-1 and TRBJ1-2, is KAGVTQTPRYLIKTRGQQVTLSCSPISGHRSVSWYQQTPGQGLQFLFEYFSETQRNKGNFPGRFSGRQFSNSRSEMNVSTLELGDSALYLCASSLARTGNLDGYTFGSGTRLTVV.

There are a few counts of this clonotype. The rearrangement uses TRBV20-1 and TRBJ2-7; either TRBD1 or TRBD2 may supply D (6 bases each). Germline loops: CDR1 DFQATT, CDR2 SNEGSKA (reference sequence). The CDR3 has 15 amino acids. Trimming took off 6 bases at V and 0 bases at J, with 18 bases between the two ends. CDR3 bases: TGCAGTGCCCCCAAGGGGGGACTGAGCTCCTACGAGCAGTACTTC. The encoded protein is CSAPKGGLSSYEQYF.

The chain combines TRBV7-6 with TRBJ1-5; D unclear. The CDR3 is made up of 15 amino acids. Trimming cost V 5 bases and J 2 bases, with 13 bases left between them. The V gene's germline CDR1 is SGHVS and CDR2 FNYEAQ. The CDR3 reads CASSPIAGGNQPQHF. DNA for the CDR3: TGTGCCAGCAGCCCCATAGCGGGTGGCAATCAGCCCCAGCATTTT.

The chain carries TRBV5-1 and TRBJ2-1, with D hard to call. The CDR3 totals 11 residues. Germline CDR1 SGHRS, CDR2 YFSETQ. The V gene lost 0 bases and the J gene lost 10 bases, with 5 bases spanning the gap. DNA of the CDR3: TGCGCCAGCAGCTTGGTCGCCGAGCAGTTCTTC. It translates to CASSLVAEQFF.